The entry that follows covers one T cell receptor beta chain sequence. This sample is drawn from a study of glioma-infiltrating T cells. Germline values: CDR1 SGHRS, CDR2 YFSETQ. V lost 4 bases, J lost 7 bases, and 17 bases lay in between. This CDR3 region has 14 residues. Using RNA template, CDR3s of TCR alpha and beta were amplified with iRepertoire arm-PCR. TCRdb called the multiplex PCR reads again in MiXCR, with one record for every CDR3 protein. The sample carries some 130,000 distinct CDR3 sequences, around a quarter recorded once. The specimen was glioma tissue, nonneoplastic brain tissue, or PBMCs (not recorded which). The TCR was taken from a human donor with low-grade glioma or glioblastoma, undergoing nonglioma brain surgery, or in good health (not recorded which). V gene TRBV5-1 combines with J gene TRBJ1-1; D perhaps matches TRBD1 (6 bases). The CDR3 bases are TGCGCCAGCAGCCCGGGTGGGGGGCTCGGTGAAGCTTTCTTT. Protein product: CASSPGGGLGEAFF. Full variable domain (outside the CDR3, taken from reference TRBV5-1 and TRBJ1-1): KAGVTQTPRYLIKTRGQQVTLSCSPISGHRSVSWYQQTPGQGLQFLFEYFSETQRNKGNFPGRFSGRQFSNSRSEMNVSTLELGDSALYLCASSPGGGLGEAFFGQGTRLTVV.